What follows is one T cell receptor beta chain and its context. The CDR3 contains 15 residues. CDR1 and CDR2 (germline): MNHEY, SVGAGI. V shed 0 bases and J shed 2 bases, with 10 bases lying between them. This entry comes from a study of blood T cell repertoires in COVID-19. Study-level background: T cells, B-cell-depleted T cells, or PBMCs provided the cDNA or gDNA that served as material.

Original handling: Amplified reference gene primers provided the basis for estimating nucleated cell counts. Here immunoSEQ multiplex PCR was the method, and the copy in TCRdb shows in-frame clones only, minus some. The V and J calls and clone size are taken from that table; D and trimming were inferred from the DNA. The sample records around 93,000 clones, more than 75% being singletons. The rearrangement joins TRBV6-5 to TRBJ2-5, with D unclear. What was sequenced was peripheral blood. The clonotype originates from a man older than 75 with acute or convalescent COVID-19. CDR3 protein: CASSYSRVHQETQYF. The CDR3 DNA follows: TGTGCCAGCAGTTACTCCCGGGTCCATCAAGAGACCCAGTACTTC.